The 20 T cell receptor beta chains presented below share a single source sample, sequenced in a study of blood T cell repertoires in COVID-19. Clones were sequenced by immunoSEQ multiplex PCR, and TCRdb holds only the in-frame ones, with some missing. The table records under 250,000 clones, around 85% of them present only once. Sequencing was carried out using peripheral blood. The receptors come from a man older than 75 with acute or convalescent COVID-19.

The CDR3 here is CASSVYTGSNYGYTF. CDR3 DNA sequence: TGTGCCAGCAGTGTATACACAGGGTCGAACTATGGCTACACCTTC. The chain combines TRBV2 with TRBJ1-2; weak D call: TRBD1 (6 bases). The CDR3 length is 15 residues. V was clipped by 4 bases and J by 2 bases, with 14 bases between them. Germline V gene sequence: CDR1 SNHLY, CDR2 FYNNEI.

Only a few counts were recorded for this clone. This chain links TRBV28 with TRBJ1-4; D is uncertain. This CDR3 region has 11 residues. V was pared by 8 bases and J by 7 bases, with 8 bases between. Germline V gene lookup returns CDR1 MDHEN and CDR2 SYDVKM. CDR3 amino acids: CASRVVEKLFF. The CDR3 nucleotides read TGTGCCAGCCGAGTAGTTGAAAAACTGTTTTTT.

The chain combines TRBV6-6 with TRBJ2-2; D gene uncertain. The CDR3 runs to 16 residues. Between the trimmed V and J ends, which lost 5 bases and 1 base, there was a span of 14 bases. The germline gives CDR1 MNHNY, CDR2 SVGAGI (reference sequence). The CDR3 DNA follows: TGTGCCAGCAGTCGAGAATCGATCGGGAACACCGGGGAGCTGTTTTTT. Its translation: CASSRESIGNTGELFF.

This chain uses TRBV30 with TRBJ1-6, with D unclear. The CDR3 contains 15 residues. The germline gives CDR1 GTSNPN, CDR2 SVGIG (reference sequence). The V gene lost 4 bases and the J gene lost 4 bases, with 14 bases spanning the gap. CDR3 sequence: CAWTKPGTYNSPLHF. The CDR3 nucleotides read TGTGCCTGGACCAAACCGGGTACTTATAATTCACCCCTCCACTTT.

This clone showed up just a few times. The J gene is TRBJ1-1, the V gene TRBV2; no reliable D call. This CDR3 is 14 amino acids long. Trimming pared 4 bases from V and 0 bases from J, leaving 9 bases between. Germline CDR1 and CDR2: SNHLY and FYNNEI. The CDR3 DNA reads TGTGCCAGCAGTGCCCAGTCAATGAACACTGAAGCTTTCTTT. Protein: CASSAQSMNTEAFF.

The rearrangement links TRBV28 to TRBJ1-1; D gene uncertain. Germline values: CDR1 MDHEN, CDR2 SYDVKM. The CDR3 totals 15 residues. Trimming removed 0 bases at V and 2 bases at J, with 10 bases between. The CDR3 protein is CASSLWGGGNTEAFF. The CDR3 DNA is TGTGCCAGCAGTTTATGGGGAGGAGGTAACACTGAAGCTTTCTTT.

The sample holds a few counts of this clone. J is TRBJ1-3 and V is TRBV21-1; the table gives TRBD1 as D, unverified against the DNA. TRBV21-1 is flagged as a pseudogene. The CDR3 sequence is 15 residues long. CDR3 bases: TGTGCCAGCATCCCGGGGACAGGGAGGGAGAACACCATATATTTT. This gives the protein CASIPGTGRENTIYF.

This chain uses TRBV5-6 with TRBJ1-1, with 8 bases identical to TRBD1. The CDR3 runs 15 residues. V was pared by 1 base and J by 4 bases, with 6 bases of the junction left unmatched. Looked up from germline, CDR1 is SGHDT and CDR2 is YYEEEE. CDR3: CASSLQGAYSTEAFF. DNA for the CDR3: TGTGCCAGCAGCTTGCAGGGGGCGTATAGCACTGAAGCTTTCTTT.

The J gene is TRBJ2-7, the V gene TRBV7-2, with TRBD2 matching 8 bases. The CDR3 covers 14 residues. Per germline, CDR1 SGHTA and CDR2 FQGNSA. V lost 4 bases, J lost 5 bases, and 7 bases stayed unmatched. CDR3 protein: CASSWGSGINEQYF. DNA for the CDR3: TGTGCCAGCAGCTGGGGTAGCGGGATTAACGAGCAGTACTTC.

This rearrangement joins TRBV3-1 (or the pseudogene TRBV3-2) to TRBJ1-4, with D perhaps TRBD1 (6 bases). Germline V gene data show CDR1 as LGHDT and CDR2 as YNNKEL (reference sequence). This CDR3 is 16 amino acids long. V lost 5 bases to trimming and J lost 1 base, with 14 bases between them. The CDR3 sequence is CASSSGVGLTNEKLFF. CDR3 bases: TGTGCCAGCAGCTCAGGGGTCGGCCTAACTAATGAAAAACTGTTTTTT.

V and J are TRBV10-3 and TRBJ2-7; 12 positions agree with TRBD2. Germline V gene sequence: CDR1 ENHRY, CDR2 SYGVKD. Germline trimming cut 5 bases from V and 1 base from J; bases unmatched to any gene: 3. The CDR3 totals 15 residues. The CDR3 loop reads CAISLTSGGSYEQYF. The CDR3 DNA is TGTGCCATCAGTCTTACTAGCGGGGGGTCCTACGAGCAGTACTTC.

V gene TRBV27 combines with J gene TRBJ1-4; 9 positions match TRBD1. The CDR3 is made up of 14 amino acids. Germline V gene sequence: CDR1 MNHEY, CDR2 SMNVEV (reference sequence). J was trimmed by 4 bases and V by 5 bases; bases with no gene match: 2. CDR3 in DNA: TGTGCCAGCAGTAACAGGGGGCGTAATGAAAAACTGTTTTTT. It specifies CASSNRGRNEKLFF.

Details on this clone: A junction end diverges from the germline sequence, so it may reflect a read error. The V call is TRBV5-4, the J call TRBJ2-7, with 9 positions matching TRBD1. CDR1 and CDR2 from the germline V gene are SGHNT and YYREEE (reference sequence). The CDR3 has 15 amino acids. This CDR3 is CASRFSGQGFGEQYF. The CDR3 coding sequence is TGTGCCAGCCGCTTTTCCGGACAGGGGTTCGGGGAGCAGTACTTC.

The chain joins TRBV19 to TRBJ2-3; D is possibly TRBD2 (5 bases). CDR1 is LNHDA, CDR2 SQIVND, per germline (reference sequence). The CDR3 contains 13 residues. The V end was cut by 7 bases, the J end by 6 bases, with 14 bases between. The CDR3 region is CASNRQAGDTQYF. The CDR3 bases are TGTGCCAGTAATAGGCAGGCGGGCGATACGCAGTATTTT.

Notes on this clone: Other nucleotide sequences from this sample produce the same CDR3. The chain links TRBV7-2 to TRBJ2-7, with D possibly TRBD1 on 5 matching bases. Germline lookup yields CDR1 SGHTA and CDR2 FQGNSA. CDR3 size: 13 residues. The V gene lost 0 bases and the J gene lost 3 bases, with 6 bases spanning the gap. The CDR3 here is CASSLAQGYEQYF. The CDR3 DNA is TGTGCCAGCAGCTTAGCCCAGGGCTACGAGCAGTACTTC.

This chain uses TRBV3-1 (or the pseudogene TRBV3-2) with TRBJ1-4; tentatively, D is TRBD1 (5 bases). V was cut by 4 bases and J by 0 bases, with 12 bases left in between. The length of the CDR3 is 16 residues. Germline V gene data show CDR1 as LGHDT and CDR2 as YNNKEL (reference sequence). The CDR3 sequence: CASSRDGTTTNEKLFF. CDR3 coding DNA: TGTGCCAGCAGCCGTGACGGGACTACAACTAATGAAAAACTGTTTTTT.

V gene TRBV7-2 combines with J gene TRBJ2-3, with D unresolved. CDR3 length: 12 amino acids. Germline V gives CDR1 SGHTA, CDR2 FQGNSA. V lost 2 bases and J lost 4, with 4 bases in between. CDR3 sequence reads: CASSLTADTQYF. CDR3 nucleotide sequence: TGTGCCAGCAGCTTAACGGCAGATACGCAGTATTTT.

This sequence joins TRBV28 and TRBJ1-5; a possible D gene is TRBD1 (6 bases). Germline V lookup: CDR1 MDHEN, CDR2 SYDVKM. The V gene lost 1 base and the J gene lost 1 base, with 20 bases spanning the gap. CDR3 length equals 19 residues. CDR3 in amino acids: CASSLLSGQKGTSNQPQHF. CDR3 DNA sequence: TGTGCCAGCAGTTTATTATCAGGACAGAAGGGGACCAGCAATCAGCCCCAGCATTTT.

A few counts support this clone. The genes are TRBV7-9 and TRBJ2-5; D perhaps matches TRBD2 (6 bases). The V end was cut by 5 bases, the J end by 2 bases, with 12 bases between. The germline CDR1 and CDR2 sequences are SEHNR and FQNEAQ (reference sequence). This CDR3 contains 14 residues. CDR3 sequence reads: CASSRSAGQETQYF. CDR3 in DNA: TGTGCCAGCAGCCGTTCGGCGGGACAAGAGACCCAGTACTTC.

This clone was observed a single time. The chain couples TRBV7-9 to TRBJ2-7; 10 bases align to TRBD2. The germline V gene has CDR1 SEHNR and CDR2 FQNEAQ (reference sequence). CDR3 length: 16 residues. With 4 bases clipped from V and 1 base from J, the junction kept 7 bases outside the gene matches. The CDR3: CASSSRGTSVSYEQYF. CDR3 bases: TGTGCCAGCAGCTCACGGGGGACTAGCGTTTCCTACGAGCAGTACTTC. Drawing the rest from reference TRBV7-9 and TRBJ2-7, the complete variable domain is DTGVSQNPRHKITKRGQNVTFRCDPISEHNRLYWYRQTLGQGPEFLTYFQNEAQLEKSRLLSDRFSAERPKGSFSTLEIQRTEQGDSAMYLCASSSRGTSVSYEQYFGPGTRLTVT.